These 32 T cell receptor beta chains originate from one sample sequenced in a study of shared clonotypes between healthy human individuals. Measured with immunoSEQ multiplex PCR; TCRdb has only the in-frame clones, and not every one. The data show about a million clones, roughly 72% seen once. The sample comprised memory CD4+ T cells sorted from blood. Subset meaning: CD45RA-negative fraction. These receptors came from a man aged 18-30 years in good health.

This clone came up a few times. Different DNA sequences within this sample yield the same CDR3. DNA of the CDR3: TGTGCCAGCAGTTACCCCGGTTCCTACGAGCAGTACTTC. It codes for CASSYPGSYEQYF. The chain carries TRBV6-5 and TRBJ2-7; D unresolved. The germline V gene has CDR1 MNHEY and CDR2 SVGAGI. This CDR3 comprises 13 residues. Trimming left V 2 bases short and J 1 base short, with 6 bases between.

This clone was observed a single time. The CDR3 spells CASSKAQTVSLNMNTEAFF. CDR3 in DNA: TGTGCCAGCAGCAAAGCACAAACAGTAAGCTTAAATATGAACACTGAAGCTTTCTTT. The chain uses TRBV21-1 and TRBJ1-1; TRBD1 was called by the table and not checked on the DNA. TRBV21-1 is classified as a pseudogene. The CDR3 loop spans 19 amino acids.

The chain is built from TRBV4-3 and TRBJ1-5, with D possibly TRBD1 on 5 matching bases. V gave up 2 bases and J gave up 7 bases, with 21 bases separating them. CDR3 length: 17 amino acids. In germline, CDR1 is LGHNA, CDR2 YSLEER. The CDR3 coding sequence is TGCGCCAGCAGCCAAACTCGAGAGAGGGGAATTGGCCAGCCCCAGCATTTT. Residues: CASSQTRERGIGQPQHF.

The chain has TRBV20-1 and TRBJ2-1; perhaps TRBD1 as D (5 bases). The CDR3 covers 11 residues. Germline V gene lookup returns CDR1 DFQATT and CDR2 SNEGSKA (reference sequence). Trimming removed 6 bases at V and 10 bases at J, with 13 bases between. CDR3 region: CSARWRQEQFF. The CDR3 DNA reads TGCAGTGCAAGGTGGAGACAGGAGCAGTTCTTC.

The rearrangement links TRBV4-3 to TRBJ1-5; D possibly corresponds to TRBD1 (5 bases). V gave up 1 base and J gave up 7 bases, with 14 bases separating them. This CDR3 is built from 15 residues. The germline gives CDR1 LGHNA, CDR2 YSLEER. The CDR3 reads CASSQVWQGGQPQHF. DNA of the CDR3: TGCGCCAGCAGCCAAGTGTGGCAGGGCGGCCAGCCCCAGCATTTT.

This chain joins TRBV2 and TRBJ2-1; D may be TRBD1 or TRBD2 (6 bases each). The CDR3 consists of 12 residues. Germline V gives CDR1 SNHLY, CDR2 FYNNEI. V lost 9 bases and J 3 bases, leaving 9 bases between the germline ends. CDR3 DNA sequence: TGTGCCAGTAGGGGGGTCTACAATGAGCAGTTCTTC. Residues: CASRGVYNEQFF.

The chain uses TRBV10-3 and TRBJ1-1; the match to TRBD1 covers 8 bases. CDR3 length: 12 amino acids. V shed 10 bases, J shed 7 bases, and the junction held 8 bases outside the gene matches. CDR1 is ENHRY, CDR2 SYGVKD, per germline. The CDR3 loop is CATQTGGDEAFF. Written as DNA, the CDR3 is TGTGCCACCCAAACAGGGGGGGATGAAGCTTTCTTT.

The rearrangement joins TRBV7-2 to TRBJ1-1, with D perhaps matching TRBD1 (5 bases). Trimming left V 5 bases short and J 0 bases short, with 13 bases between. The germline CDR1 and CDR2 sequences are SGHTA and FQGNSA. The CDR3 length is 15 residues. This CDR3 reads CASSRGVGLNTEAFF. The CDR3 DNA sequence: TGTGCCAGCAGCAGAGGGGTAGGACTGAACACTGAAGCTTTCTTT.

Comment on this clone: The junction shows a germline mismatch at one end, possibly a read error. The genes are TRBV7-2 and TRBJ1-2, with 9 bases lining up with TRBD1. The CDR3 consists of 14 residues. Per the germline V gene, CDR1 is SGHTA and CDR2 is FQGNSA. This CDR3 is CARSGGQGLYGYTF. CDR3 bases: TGTGCCCGCAGCGGGGGACAGGGCCTCTATGGCTACACCTTC.

The chain uses TRBV6-5 and TRBJ2-3, with D possibly TRBD2 on 5 matching bases. The CDR3 consists of 14 residues. The germline CDR1 and CDR2 sequences are MNHEY and SVGAGI. Trimming stripped 6 bases from V and 3 bases from J, with 13 bases between. The CDR3 DNA reads as TGTGCCAGCAGCCCGCCACTAGGTACAGATACGCAGTATTTT. Translated, it gives CASSPPLGTDTQYF.

A few counts support this clone. Other nucleotide sequences in the sample specify the same CDR3. The V and J genes are TRBV9 and TRBJ1-1; the D is unclear. The CDR3 is 13 residues long. Deletions cut 2 bases from V and 4 bases from J, with 9 bases between. The germline V gene has CDR1 SGDLS and CDR2 YYNGEE. The CDR3 DNA reads as TGTGCCAGCAGCGTGTTGGGTGGCACTGAAGCTTTCTTT. Protein sequence: CASSVLGGTEAFF.

The V gene is TRBV10-3, the J gene TRBJ2-1, with D tentatively TRBD2 (5 bases). CDR3 length: 15 amino acids. Germline loops: CDR1 ENHRY, CDR2 SYGVKD. With 0 bases removed from V and 2 bases from J, the gap between germline ends came to 8 bases. CDR3 sequence reads: CAISESRETYNEQFF. CDR3 nucleotide sequence: TGTGCCATCAGTGAGTCTAGGGAGACCTACAATGAGCAGTTCTTC.

A word on this clone: Different DNA sequences within this sample yield the same CDR3. This sequence joins TRBV7-2 and TRBJ2-7; TRBD2 matches 7 bases. CDR1 and CDR2 (germline): SGHTA, FQGNSA. Unmatched junction bases numbered 1, after V lost 1 base and J lost 4 bases. CDR3 length: 13 residues. CDR3 sequence: CASSLEGGYEQYF. The CDR3 nucleotides are TGTGCCAGCAGCTTAGAGGGAGGGTACGAGCAGTACTTC.

The genes are TRBV28 and TRBJ2-7; 8 bases match TRBD2. This CDR3 comprises 16 residues. V was pared by 1 base and J by 5 bases, with 10 bases of the junction left unmatched. Germline CDR1 and CDR2: MDHEN and SYDVKM. The CDR3 loop reads CASSLFYPAGVDEQYF. CDR3 DNA: TGTGCCAGCAGTTTATTTTACCCAGCGGGAGTGGACGAGCAGTACTTC.

This clone has a handful of counts. The CDR3, as DNA: TGCGCCAGCAGCCCGGTGGGGAATTCACCCCTCCACTTT. Residues: CASSPVGNSPLHF. The genes are TRBV10-1 and TRBJ1-6; D is undetermined. CDR3 length: 13 residues. The germline CDR1 and CDR2 sequences are WNHNN and SYGVQD (reference sequence). V was cut by 6 bases and J by 7 bases, with 10 bases left in between.

The chain carries TRBV6-1 and TRBJ1-5; D is undetermined. The CDR3 is 13 amino acids. Germline V CDR1 and CDR2: MNHNS, SASEGT. V lost 5 bases, J lost 1 base, and 6 bases lay in between. The CDR3 DNA reads TGTGCCAGCAGTCCGAACAGCAATCAGCCCCAGCATTTT. It codes for CASSPNSNQPQHF.

The V and J genes are TRBV4-3 and TRBJ2-2, with TRBD2 as a possible D gene (6 bases). This CDR3 region has 16 residues. Germline V gene data show CDR1 as LGHNA and CDR2 as YSLEER. V lost 4 bases to trimming and J lost 9 bases, with 21 bases between them. The CDR3 DNA reads as TGCGCCAGCAGCCCCGTAGGGGCGGGACCCTTCCGGGAGCTGTTTTTT. It yields the protein CASSPVGAGPFRELFF.

CDR3 residues: CASSEETNTEAFF. In DNA, the CDR3 is TGTGCCAGCAGTGAGGAGACCAACACTGAAGCTTTCTTT. The chain joins TRBV2 to TRBJ1-1; no clear D. This CDR3 comprises 13 residues. Germline CDR1 reads SNHLY; CDR2 reads FYNNEI. The ends were cut back, 3 bases at V and 2 bases at J, with 7 bases in the middle.

The rearrangement links TRBV4-2 to TRBJ2-3; TRBD2 matches 9 bases. Germline V gives CDR1 LGHNA, CDR2 YNFKEQ. With V trimmed by 1 base and J by 9 bases, 11 bases remained unmatched. CDR3 length equals 16 residues. DNA of the CDR3: TGTGCCAGCAGCCAAGGTATGAGCGGGGGGAGCCACACGCAGTATTTT. Translation: CASSQGMSGGSHTQYF.

This clone was seen a few times. CDR3 coding DNA: TGTGCCAGCAGTGAATATGGCATTCAGTACTTC. It translates to CASSEYGIQYF. The chain has TRBV6-1 and TRBJ2-4; D is unresolved. There are 11 residues in the CDR3. The germline CDR1 and CDR2 sequences are MNHNS and SASEGT. The V end was cut by 2 bases, the J end by 9 bases, with 5 bases between.

The V and J genes are TRBV9 and TRBJ2-7, with unresolved D. The CDR3 contains 13 residues. Per germline, CDR1 SGDLS and CDR2 YYNGEE. Between the trimmed V and J ends, which lost 3 bases and 3 bases, there was a span of 10 bases. The DNA for the CDR3 is TGTGCCAGCAGCGCAAGTCCCGGCTACGAGCAGTACTTC. This encodes CASSASPGYEQYF.

V and J are TRBV7-9 and TRBJ2-7; either TRBD1 or TRBD2 may fit D (7 bases each). Germline values: CDR1 SEHNR, CDR2 FQNEAQ (reference sequence). The CDR3 is 14 residues long. V was shortened by 5 bases and J by 6 bases, with 17 bases between the two germline ends. The CDR3 loop is CASSDRVGGSEQYF. CDR3 nucleotide sequence: TGTGCCAGCAGCGACAGGGTCGGGGGGTCCGAGCAGTACTTC.

A few counts support this clone. The chain joins TRBV19 to TRBJ2-1, with D tentatively TRBD2 (6 bases). CDR3 size: 14 residues. Looked up from germline, CDR1 is LNHDA and CDR2 is SQIVND (reference sequence). The V end was cut by 5 bases, the J end by 6 bases, with 14 bases between. The CDR3 region is CASSPRGSGNEQFF. DNA of the CDR3: TGTGCCAGTAGTCCCCGGGGTAGCGGCAATGAGCAGTTCTTC.

The gene calls are TRBV19 and TRBJ2-1, with TRBD2 identical over 9 bases. With V trimmed by 6 bases and J by 0 bases, 6 bases remained unmatched. The CDR3 runs to 16 residues. Germline CDR1 LNHDA, CDR2 SQIVND (reference sequence). CDR3 sequence (DNA): TGTGCCAGTAGGAGTGCGGGAGGGAGCTCCTACAATGAGCAGTTCTTC. Translated: CASRSAGGSSYNEQFF.

This clone came up once. The rearrangement joins TRBV29-1 to TRBJ1-1, with 9 nucleotides matching TRBD1. Germline V gives CDR1 SQVTM, CDR2 ANQGSEA. The CDR3 loop spans 16 amino acids. V shed 7 bases and J 1 base; nucleotides not matched to a gene: 13. The CDR3 region has the DNA TGCAGCGCCCGAGGGGGACAGGGAGGAAAGAACACTGAAGCTTTCTTT. This translates into CSARGGQGGKNTEAFF.

V is TRBV7-2 and J is TRBJ1-2; D is undetermined. The V gene's germline CDR1 is SGHTA and CDR2 FQGNSA. Trimming left V 2 bases short and J 3 bases short, with 10 bases between. This CDR3 is built from 14 residues. CDR3 amino acids: CASSLRRGYYGYTF. The CDR3 nucleotides are TGTGCCAGCAGCTTACGTCGAGGTTACTATGGCTACACCTTC.

The chain couples TRBV7-9 to TRBJ1-4, with D unclear. The V gene's germline CDR1 is SEHNR and CDR2 FQNEAQ (reference sequence). V gave up 1 base and J gave up 6 bases, with 0 bases separating them. The CDR3 is 11 residues long. As DNA, the CDR3 is TGTGCCAGCAGCTTAGATGAAAAACTGTTTTTT. Its translation is CASSLDEKLFF.

This clone was observed a few times. V gene TRBV25-1 combines with J gene TRBJ1-1; D might be TRBD1 (6 bases). CDR1 and CDR2 from the germline V gene are MGHDK and SYGVNS. This CDR3 comprises 14 residues. V was clipped by 2 bases and J by 4 bases, with 11 bases between them. CDR3 coding DNA: TGTGCCAGCAGTGAACAGGGGTTGGGCACTGAAGCTTTCTTT. This translates into CASSEQGLGTEAFF.

V usage is TRBV2 and J usage is TRBJ2-1, with D perhaps TRBD1 (6 bases). The V end lost 9 bases, the J end lost 8 bases, and 23 bases lay between the germline ends. The CDR3 covers 15 residues. Germline lookup yields CDR1 SNHLY and CDR2 FYNNEI. DNA for the CDR3: TGTGCCAGGGGGGCCGGCAGTAACGTAGTCGATGAGCAGTTCTTC. This translates into CARGAGSNVVDEQFF.

This sequence joins TRBV5-1 and TRBJ2-3; D possibly matches TRBD1 or TRBD2 (5 bases each). Between the trimmed V and J ends, which lost 0 bases and 6 bases, there was a span of 17 bases. This CDR3 has 16 amino acids. Germline V gene lookup returns CDR1 SGHRS and CDR2 YFSETQ. The CDR3 here is CASSLGRTARDDTQYF. The DNA for the CDR3 is TGCGCCAGCAGCTTGGGGAGGACTGCGAGGGACGATACGCAGTATTTT.

The V gene is TRBV11-2, the J gene TRBJ1-1, with 8 positions matching TRBD1. The germline V gene has CDR1 SGHAT and CDR2 FQNNGV. The V gene end was trimmed by 4 bases and the J gene end by 7 bases; junction bases not matched to a gene: 5. The CDR3 contains 13 residues. The CDR3 coding sequence is TGTGCCAGCAGCTACTTTGGACAGGGTGAAGCTTTCTTT. Protein: CASSYFGQGEAFF.

This chain connects TRBV5-1 to TRBJ2-1; TRBD2 agrees at 11 bases. V lost 5 bases and J lost 2; bases outside the gene matches: 6. The CDR3 runs to 16 residues. Germline V CDR1 and CDR2: SGHRS, YFSETQ. The CDR3 is CASSSTSGTTYNEQFF. The CDR3 bases are TGCGCCAGCAGTTCGACTAGCGGGACTACCTACAATGAGCAGTTCTTC.